The clone carrying this TCR beta chain has ten or more counts. Its antigen is not identified. Reverse transcription used approximately 500 ng RNA and constant-region primers for alpha and beta. Each of the alpha and beta chains got its own library through chain-specific third strand synthesis with indices. A 12-nucleotide barcode per molecule came from two concatenated random hexamers added pre-amplification. A single record per CDR3 protein comes from TCRdb applying MiXCR to the 5' RACE reads. Of 9,000 to 13,000 distinct CDR3 sequences in the sample, roughly 5.2% were seen once. CDR1 is LNHNV and CDR2 is YYDKDF in the germline V gene (reference sequence). Trimming at V came to 4 bases and at J to 4 bases, leaving 10 bases not matched to a gene. The CDR3 runs 16 residues. This entry is derived from a study of HIV-infected patients and healthy controls. General study findings and limits: The seeming recovery of the Gini index after therapy in HIV-infected patients vanished in size-matched data. HIV-infected repertoires had significantly higher mean Gini indices than controls, possibly reflecting oligoclonality. Healthy controls shared more CDR3 sequences between individuals than HIV-infected patients did.

All unsorted peripheral T cells were captured because whole blood was used without fractionation. The rearrangement joins TRBV15 to TRBJ2-5; 9 bases line up with TRBD1. The specimen comprised blood, sampled before antiretroviral therapy. This receptor was obtained from an adult with HIV infection. This chain's CDR3 is CATSIPPRQGGETQYF. The DNA of the CDR3 is TGTGCCACCAGCATCCCGCCTCGACAGGGGGGAGAGACCCAGTACTTC.